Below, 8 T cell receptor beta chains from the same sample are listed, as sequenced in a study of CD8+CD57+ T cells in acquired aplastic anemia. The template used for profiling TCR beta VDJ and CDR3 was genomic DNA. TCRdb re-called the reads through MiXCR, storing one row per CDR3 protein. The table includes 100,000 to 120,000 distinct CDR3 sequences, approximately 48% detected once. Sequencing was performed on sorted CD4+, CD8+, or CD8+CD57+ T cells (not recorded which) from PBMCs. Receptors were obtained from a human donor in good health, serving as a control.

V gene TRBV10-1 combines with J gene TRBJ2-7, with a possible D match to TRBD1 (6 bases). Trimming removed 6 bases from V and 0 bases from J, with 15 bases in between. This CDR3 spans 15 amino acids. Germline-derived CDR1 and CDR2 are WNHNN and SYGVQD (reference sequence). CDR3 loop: CASSLTGEGSYEQYF. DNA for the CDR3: TGCGCCAGCAGCTTGACAGGTGAGGGCTCCTACGAGCAGTACTTC.

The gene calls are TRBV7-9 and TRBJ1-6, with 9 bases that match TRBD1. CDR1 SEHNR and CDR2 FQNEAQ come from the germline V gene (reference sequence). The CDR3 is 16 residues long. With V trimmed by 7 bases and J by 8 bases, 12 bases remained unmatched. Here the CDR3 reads CASNPGQGGNHSPLHF. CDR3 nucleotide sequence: TGTGCCAGCAACCCGGGACAGGGAGGGAACCATTCACCCCTCCACTTT.

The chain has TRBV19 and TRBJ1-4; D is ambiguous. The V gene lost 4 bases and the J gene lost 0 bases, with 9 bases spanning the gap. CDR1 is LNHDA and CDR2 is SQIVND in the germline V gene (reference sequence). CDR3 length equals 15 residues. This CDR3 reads CASSTQYATNEKLFF. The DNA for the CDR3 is TGTGCCAGTAGTACCCAGTATGCAACTAATGAAAAACTGTTTTTT.

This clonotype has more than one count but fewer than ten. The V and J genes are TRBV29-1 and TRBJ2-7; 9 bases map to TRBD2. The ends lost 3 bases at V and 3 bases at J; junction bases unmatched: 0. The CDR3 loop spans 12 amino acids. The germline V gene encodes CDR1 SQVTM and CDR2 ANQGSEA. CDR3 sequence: CSVETSGYEQYF. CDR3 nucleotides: TGCAGCGTTGAGACTAGCGGCTACGAGCAGTACTTC.

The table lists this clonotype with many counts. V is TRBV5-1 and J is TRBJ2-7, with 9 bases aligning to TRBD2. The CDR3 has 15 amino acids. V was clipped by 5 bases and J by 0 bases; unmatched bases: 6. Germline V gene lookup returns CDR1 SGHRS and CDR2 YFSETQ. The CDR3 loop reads CASRFSGGSSYEQYF. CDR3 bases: TGCGCCAGCAGGTTTAGCGGGGGTAGCTCCTACGAGCAGTACTTC. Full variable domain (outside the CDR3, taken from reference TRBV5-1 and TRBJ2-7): KAGVTQTPRYLIKTRGQQVTLSCSPISGHRSVSWYQQTPGQGLQFLFEYFSETQRNKGNFPGRFSGRQFSNSRSEMNVSTLELGDSALYLCASRFSGGSSYEQYFGPGTRLTVT.

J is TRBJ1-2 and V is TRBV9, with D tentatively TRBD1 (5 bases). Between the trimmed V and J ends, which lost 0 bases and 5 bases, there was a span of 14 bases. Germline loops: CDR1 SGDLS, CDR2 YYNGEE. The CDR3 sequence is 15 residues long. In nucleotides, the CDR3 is TGTGCCAGCAGCGTAGACCCGGGGGTGGGGTATGGCTACACCTTC. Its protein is CASSVDPGVGYGYTF.

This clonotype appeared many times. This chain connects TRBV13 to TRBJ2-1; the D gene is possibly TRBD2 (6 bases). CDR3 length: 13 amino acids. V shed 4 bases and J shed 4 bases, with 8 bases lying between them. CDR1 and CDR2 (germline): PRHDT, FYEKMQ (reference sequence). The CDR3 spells CASSSSGYNEQFF. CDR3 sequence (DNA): TGTGCCAGCAGCTCCAGCGGGTACAATGAGCAGTTCTTC.

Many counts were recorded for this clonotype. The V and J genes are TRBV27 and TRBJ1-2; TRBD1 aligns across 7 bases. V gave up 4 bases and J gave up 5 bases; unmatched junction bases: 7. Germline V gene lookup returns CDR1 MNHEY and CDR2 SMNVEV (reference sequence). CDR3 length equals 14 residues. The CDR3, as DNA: TGTGCCAGCAGTTACAGGGGACTGGGATATGGCTACACCTTC. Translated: CASSYRGLGYGYTF.